The next 30 T cell receptor beta chains were all read from a single sample in a study of OX40 agonist ivuxolimab in advanced cancers. Sequencing was performed with immunoSEQ multiplex PCR; in TCRdb, only in-frame clones are kept and a portion is missing. The sample contains about 63,000 clones, 80% to 90% of which appear only once. Material: CD4+ or CD8+ T cells sorted from blood, obtained in a trial of the OX40 agonist ivuxolimab. The receptor source for this set is an adult with an advanced solid tumor such as melanoma, head and neck, liver or kidney cancer.

This chain uses TRBV5-1 with TRBJ2-2; TRBD2 aligns across 8 bases. The CDR3 spans 16 residues. V was pared by 1 base and J by 6 bases, with 8 bases of the junction left unmatched. Germline CDR1 SGHRS, CDR2 YFSETQ. The CDR3 DNA reads TGCGCCAGCAGCTTGACCCCGGGACTAGAACCCGGGGAGCTGTTTTTT. Translated, it gives CASSLTPGLEPGELFF. The full variable domain, completed using reference TRBV5-1 and TRBJ2-2, is KAGVTQTPRYLIKTRGQQVTLSCSPISGHRSVSWYQQTPGQGLQFLFEYFSETQRNKGNFPGRFSGRQFSNSRSEMNVSTLELGDSALYLCASSLTPGLEPGELFFGEGSRLTVL.

V and J are TRBV9 and TRBJ1-4, with 11 bases that match TRBD1. Germline assignment: CDR1 SGDLS and CDR2 YYNGEE. The V and J ends lost 3 bases and 8 bases, in that order; junction bases with no gene match: 6. This CDR3 is 15 amino acids long. CDR3 sequence: CASSAGQGGREKLFF. The CDR3 DNA reads TGTGCCAGCAGCGCGGGACAGGGGGGAAGGGAAAAACTGTTTTTT.

Comments on this clone: This specimen includes other DNA sequences encoding the same CDR3. The chain couples TRBV18 to TRBJ1-5; D is undetermined. CDR1 KGHSH and CDR2 LQKENI come from the germline V gene. The V gene lost 5 bases and the J gene lost 4 bases, with 9 bases spanning the gap. This CDR3 spans 13 amino acids. The CDR3 here is CASSSYSNQPQHF. The DNA of the CDR3 is TGTGCCAGCTCATCCTACTCAAATCAGCCCCAGCATTTT.

The J gene is TRBJ1-2, the V gene TRBV7-9; a possible D gene is TRBD1 (5 bases). The CDR3 has 16 amino acids. Germline CDR1 is SEHNR and CDR2 is FQNEAQ (reference sequence). The ends were cut back, 5 bases at V and 4 bases at J, with 20 bases in the middle. The CDR3 region is CASSLWVAGGLYGYTF. For the CDR3, the DNA is TGTGCCAGCAGCCTCTGGGTGGCGGGGGGTCTCTATGGCTACACCTTC.

The genes are TRBV5-1 and TRBJ2-5; D unresolved. Germline V gene data show CDR1 as SGHRS and CDR2 as YFSETQ. The CDR3 length is 13 residues. V lost 2 bases to trimming and J lost 2 bases, with 7 bases between them. CDR3 residues: CASSFVIQETQYF. CDR3 bases: TGCGCCAGCAGCTTCGTTATTCAAGAGACCCAGTACTTC.

J is TRBJ2-7 and V is TRBV27; 10 nucleotides match TRBD2. The CDR3 is 15 residues long. The V segment lost 1 base and the J segment 5 bases; nucleotides outside the gene matches: 5. Germline CDR1 is MNHEY and CDR2 is SMNVEV (reference sequence). Here the CDR3 reads CASSLWGTSDHEQYF. The CDR3 DNA reads as TGTGCCAGCAGTTTATGGGGGACTAGCGACCACGAGCAGTACTTC.

The chain carries TRBV4-1 and TRBJ2-5; D is ambiguous. The end of the DNA aligns better with TRBJ2-7, so the J call may be wrong. This CDR3 contains 14 residues. The germline V gene has CDR1 MGHRA and CDR2 YSYEKL. The CDR3 loop is CASSQDPFSYEQYF. CDR3 bases: TGCGCCAGCAGCCAAGATCCGTTCTCCTACGAGCAGTACTTC.

This clone was detected once. J is TRBJ2-1 and V is TRBV7-2; possibly TRBD1 for D (6 bases). The V gene lost 1 base and the J gene lost 6 bases, with 13 bases spanning the gap. CDR3 size: 15 residues. Germline CDR1 SGHTA, CDR2 FQGNSA. The CDR3 loop reads CASSLVHTGSNEQFF. The DNA of the CDR3 is TGTGCCAGCAGCTTAGTCCACACAGGGAGCAATGAGCAGTTCTTC. The full variable domain, in which reference TRBV7-2 and TRBJ2-1 provide the parts outside the CDR3, is GAGVSQSPSNKVTEKGKDVELRCDPISGHTALYWYRQSLGQGLEFLIYFQGNSAPDKSGLPSDRFSAERTGGSVSTLTIQRTQQEDSAVYLCASSLVHTGSNEQFFGPGTRLTVL.

The chain combines TRBV27 with TRBJ1-6; 7 nucleotides line up with TRBD1. The junction had 21 bases not matched to a gene; V was cut back by 3 bases and J by 7 bases. CDR1 is MNHEY and CDR2 is SMNVEV in the germline V gene (reference sequence). The CDR3 has 20 amino acids. In DNA form, the CDR3 reads TGTGCCAGCAGTTTCCGACCGGGACAGTTTGATCGTGCGGGGAATTCACCCCTCCACTTT. Its translation: CASSFRPGQFDRAGNSPLHF.

The chain has TRBV19 and TRBJ2-5; D not resolved. This CDR3 contains 12 residues. Germline-derived CDR1 and CDR2 are LNHDA and SQIVND (reference sequence). V was trimmed by 3 bases and J by 4 bases, leaving 6 bases between them. CDR3 nucleotides: TGTGCCAGTAGTATCGGCCCAGAGACCCAGTACTTC. It codes for CASSIGPETQYF. The complete variable domain, with remaining parts taken from reference TRBV19 and TRBJ2-5, reads DGGITQSPKYLFRKEGQNVTLSCEQNLNHDAMYWYRQDPGQGLRLIYYSQIVNDFQKGDIAEGYSVSREKKESFPLTVTSAQKNPTAFYLCASSIGPETQYFGPGTRLLVL.

This sequence joins TRBV7-9 and TRBJ2-1; the match to TRBD1 covers 10 bases. This CDR3 spans 15 amino acids. Looked up from germline, CDR1 is SEHNR and CDR2 is FQNEAQ (reference sequence). Trimming cost V 8 bases and J 1 base; bases outside gene matches: 5. The CDR3 DNA sequence: TGTGCCAGCTGCCGGGGACAGGGGTCCTACAATGAGCAGTTCTTC. Residues: CASCRGQGSYNEQFF.

The chain links TRBV28 to TRBJ2-2; 9 nucleotides agree with TRBD1. The V and J ends lost 2 bases and 5 bases, in that order; junction bases with no gene match: 6. Germline V gene data show CDR1 as MDHEN and CDR2 as SYDVKM. This CDR3 comprises 16 residues. The CDR3 is CASSLAGQGYTGELFF. CDR3 bases: TGTGCCAGCAGTTTAGCGGGACAGGGTTATACCGGGGAGCTGTTTTTT.

This chain uses TRBV28 with TRBJ2-1; 10 nucleotides line up with TRBD1. With 5 bases clipped from V and 12 bases from J, the junction kept 16 bases outside the gene matches. The germline V gene encodes CDR1 MDHEN and CDR2 SYDVKM. The CDR3 covers 16 residues. The CDR3 region is CASSPSGGTGEFRQFF. CDR3 sequence (DNA): TGTGCCAGCAGTCCATCCGGAGGGACAGGGGAATTTCGGCAGTTCTTC.

This clone showed up just once. The J gene is TRBJ2-7, the V gene TRBV19, with 11 bases that match TRBD2. The CDR3 runs to 14 residues. CDR1 and CDR2 (germline): LNHDA, SQIVND (reference sequence). V was clipped by 5 bases and J by 7 bases; unmatched bases: 7. The CDR3 sequence: CASSPRRLAGEQYF. The DNA for the CDR3 is TGTGCCAGTAGTCCCCGTAGACTAGCGGGGGAGCAGTACTTC.

The chain is built from TRBV15 and TRBJ2-5; TRBD2 agrees at 14 bases. Germline CDR1 reads LNHNV; CDR2 reads YYDKDF (reference sequence). The CDR3 spans 16 residues. V gave up 3 bases and J gave up 4 bases; unmatched junction bases: 4. CDR3 in DNA: TGTGCCACCAGCAGGGGGACTAGCGGGGGAGGAGAGACCCAGTACTTC. As protein: CATSRGTSGGGETQYF.

The chain joins TRBV6-5 to TRBJ2-7; the match to TRBD1 covers 7 bases. The CDR3 loop spans 15 amino acids. Looked up from germline, CDR1 is MNHEY and CDR2 is SVGAGI. The J segment lost 2 bases and the V segment lost 2 bases, leaving 6 bases of the junction unmatched. The CDR3 sequence: CASSYEGQPPYEQYF. The DNA for the CDR3 is TGTGCCAGCAGTTACGAGGGACAGCCTCCCTACGAGCAGTACTTC.

The chain recombines TRBV28 with TRBJ1-1; D is uncertain. This CDR3 is 13 amino acids long. Germline loops: CDR1 MDHEN, CDR2 SYDVKM. Trimming pared 5 bases from V and 3 bases from J, leaving 10 bases between. In nucleotides, the CDR3 is TGTGCCAGCAGTAGGGTCATCGACACTGAAGCTTTCTTT. As protein: CASSRVIDTEAFF.

This chain uses TRBV6-5 with TRBJ1-6; maybe TRBD1 (6 bases). V was shortened by 6 bases and J by 10 bases, with 13 bases between the two germline ends. This CDR3 comprises 13 residues. Germline CDR1 MNHEY, CDR2 SVGAGI. CDR3 region: CASRQGWESPLHF. For the CDR3, the DNA is TGTGCCAGCAGGCAGGGGTGGGAGTCACCCCTCCACTTT.

The chain combines TRBV4-1 with TRBJ2-6, with 9 nucleotides matching TRBD1. Unmatched junction bases numbered 11, after V lost 4 bases and J lost 1 base. CDR1 is MGHRA, CDR2 YSYEKL, per germline. CDR3 length: 19 residues. CDR3 residues: CASSLLPGTGMSGANVLTF. The CDR3 DNA reads as TGCGCCAGCAGCCTTCTCCCCGGGACAGGGATGTCTGGGGCCAACGTCCTGACTTTC.

This clone was recorded only once. In DNA form, the CDR3 reads TGTGCCAGCAGCTTAGAGCGGGCAGACCAAGAGACCCAGTACTTC. It translates to CASSLERADQETQYF. This chain links TRBV7-8 with TRBJ2-5; D might be TRBD2 (6 bases). The germline CDR1 and CDR2 sequences are SGHVS and FQNEAQ. Trimming removed 1 base from V and 0 bases from J, with 9 bases in between. This CDR3 comprises 15 residues.

V and J are TRBV7-8 and TRBJ2-1; the D is unclear. The CDR3 covers 13 residues. V was trimmed by 1 base and J by 8 bases, leaving 9 bases between them. Germline CDR1 reads SGHVS; CDR2 reads FQNEAQ. The CDR3 protein is CASSLERRHEQFF. The CDR3 DNA reads as TGTGCCAGCAGCTTAGAACGCCGACATGAGCAGTTCTTC.

This rearrangement joins TRBV7-2 to TRBJ1-1; the D is unclear. From germline, CDR1 is SGHTA and CDR2 FQGNSA. V was clipped by 1 base and J by 0 bases, with 3 bases between them. This CDR3 contains 13 residues. The chain's CDR3 is CASSLEVNTEAFF. In DNA, the CDR3 is TGTGCCAGCAGCTTAGAGGTGAACACTGAAGCTTTCTTT.

The chain couples TRBV7-3 to TRBJ2-7, with TRBD1 matching over 8 bases. The CDR3 runs 13 residues. The ends lost 5 bases at V and 5 bases at J; junction bases unmatched: 5. Per germline, CDR1 SGHTA and CDR2 FQGTGA. CDR3: CASSETGDHEQYF. CDR3 nucleotide sequence: TGTGCCAGCAGCGAGACAGGGGACCACGAGCAGTACTTC.

The chain carries TRBV5-1 and TRBJ2-6; D possibly corresponds to TRBD2 (5 bases). Germline CDR1 reads SGHRS; CDR2 reads YFSETQ. The CDR3 totals 17 residues. V was cut by 4 bases and J by 3 bases, with 17 bases left in between. DNA for the CDR3: TGCGCCAGCAGCCTCGCCGTATCCGGACTTGGGGCCAACGTCCTGACTTTC. Its protein is CASSLAVSGLGANVLTF. The full variable domain, completed using reference TRBV5-1 and TRBJ2-6, is KAGVTQTPRYLIKTRGQQVTLSCSPISGHRSVSWYQQTPGQGLQFLFEYFSETQRNKGNFPGRFSGRQFSNSRSEMNVSTLELGDSALYLCASSLAVSGLGANVLTFGAGSRLTVL.

The rearrangement joins TRBV15 to TRBJ2-1, with D possibly being TRBD2 (6 bases). This CDR3 is built from 15 residues. V was clipped by 1 base and J by 3 bases, with 10 bases between them. The germline gives CDR1 LNHNV, CDR2 YYDKDF (reference sequence). The CDR3 DNA follows: TGTGCCACCAGCAGAGGGAGGGAGAGCTACAATGAGCAGTTCTTC. Amino acid sequence: CATSRGRESYNEQFF.

The count of this clone is one. V is TRBV19 and J is TRBJ1-1, with D hard to call. V gave up 1 base and J gave up 11 bases, with 17 bases separating them. Germline values: CDR1 LNHDA, CDR2 SQIVND (reference sequence). The CDR3 is 14 residues long. Written as DNA, the CDR3 is TGTGCCAGTAGTATAGGGGCGACTGGGTCCGGCGCTTTCTTT. Amino acid sequence: CASSIGATGSGAFF.

V usage is TRBV5-1 and J usage is TRBJ2-1; D uncertain. The CDR3 runs 13 residues. CDR1 and CDR2 (germline): SGHRS, YFSETQ. Deletions cut 0 bases from V and 7 bases from J, with 8 bases between. DNA of the CDR3: TGCGCCAGCAGCTTGGACGAGGTGAATGAGCAGTTCTTC. Residues: CASSLDEVNEQFF.

J is TRBJ1-2 and V is TRBV6-5; D is ambiguous. This CDR3 spans 16 amino acids. Deletions cut 1 base from V and 8 bases from J, with 20 bases between. Germline assignment: CDR1 MNHEY and CDR2 SVGAGI. The chain's CDR3 is CASSYYGVEPRWGYTF. The CDR3 bases are TGTGCCAGCAGTTACTATGGGGTGGAGCCCCGGTGGGGCTACACCTTC.

As DNA, the CDR3 is TGTGCCAGCAGCACGCGACTGTCTAGCGGGCCGAACACCGGGGAGCTGTTTTTT. This translates into CASSTRLSSGPNTGELFF. The V call is TRBV11-2, the J call TRBJ2-2; 8 positions agree with TRBD2. The CDR3 totals 18 residues. V shed 5 bases, J shed 0 bases, and the junction held 11 bases outside the gene matches. Germline CDR1 is SGHAT and CDR2 is FQNNGV.

V gene TRBV5-1 combines with J gene TRBJ2-1, with TRBD1 matching 9 bases. J gave up 7 bases and V 1 base, and 6 bases lay outside the gene matches. The CDR3 sequence is 15 residues long. Germline assignment: CDR1 SGHRS and CDR2 YFSETQ. CDR3: CASSLRQGVLNEQFF. As DNA, the CDR3 is TGCGCCAGCAGCTTGCGACAGGGGGTACTAAATGAGCAGTTCTTC.